This passage covers 10 T cell receptor beta chains from one sample sequenced in a study of blood T cells in healthy people across ages. For the second PCR, which ran for roughly 6 to 12 cycles, a sample-barcoded 5' primer and a J-beta primer mix were used. MiXCR was run by TCRdb on the 5' RACE reads, yielding one entry per CDR3 protein. Of hundreds of thousands of distinct CDR3 sequences in the sample, 58% were seen once. What was sequenced was blood. The receptors here all came from a man aged 55 to 70 in good health.

The gene calls are TRBV2 and TRBJ2-5; 9 bases line up with TRBD2. This CDR3 is 17 amino acids long. Germline V lookup: CDR1 SNHLY, CDR2 FYNNEI. Germline trimming cut 4 bases from V and 11 bases from J; bases unmatched to any gene: 20. In nucleotides, the CDR3 is TGTGCCAGCAGTGTTTTTGGGCGGCGGGGGGGCCTCAATGAGCAGTACTTC. Translated, it gives CASSVFGRRGGLNEQYF. Supplemented by reference TRBV2 and TRBJ2-5, the full variable domain reads EPEVTQTPSHQVTQMGQEVILRCVPISNHLYFYWYRQILGQKVEFLVSFYNNEISEKSEIFDDQFSVERPDGSNFTLKIRSTKLEDSAMYFCASSVFGRRGGLNEQYFGPGTRLLVL.

The chain carries TRBV18 and TRBJ1-4; D remains unclear. The CDR3 has 14 residues. Germline CDR1 is KGHSH and CDR2 is LQKENI. V was trimmed by 3 bases and J by 6 bases, leaving 11 bases between them. CDR3 sequence: CASSPDQIYEKLFF. The CDR3 DNA reads TGTGCCAGCTCACCCGATCAGATCTATGAAAAACTGTTTTTT.

This clonotype came up a few times. The J gene is TRBJ2-7, the V gene TRBV7-2; 10 bases line up with TRBD1. Looked up from germline, CDR1 is SGHTA and CDR2 is FQGNSA. The CDR3 has 14 residues. V lost 3 bases and J lost 4; bases outside the gene matches: 3. The CDR3 DNA follows: TGTGCCAGCAGCTTCGGACAGGGGGGTTACGAGCAGTACTTC. Its translation: CASSFGQGGYEQYF.

This clonotype was found a few times. The chain is built from TRBV9 and TRBJ2-4, with D unresolved. Deletions cut 0 bases from V and 5 bases from J, with 3 bases between. This CDR3 has 12 residues. CDR1 is SGDLS, CDR2 YYNGEE, per germline. The CDR3 spells CASSVDQNIQYF. DNA for the CDR3: TGTGCCAGCAGCGTAGACCAAAACATTCAGTACTTC.

This clonotype came up a few times. The rearrangement uses TRBV4-1 and TRBJ2-7, with 9 bases aligning to TRBD1. From germline, CDR1 is MGHRA and CDR2 YSYEKL. Losses at the gene ends were 1 base for V and 1 base for J; bases not matched to a gene: 5. The CDR3 has 16 residues. Here the CDR3 reads CASSQAYGTGSYEQYF. The CDR3 coding sequence is TGCGCCAGCAGCCAAGCTTACGGGACAGGGTCCTACGAGCAGTACTTC.

V is TRBV12-3 or TRBV12-4 and J is TRBJ1-1; D not resolved. V was cut by 3 bases and J by 13 bases, with 15 bases left in between. The CDR3 contains 12 residues. CDR3 sequence (DNA): TGTGCCAGCAGTTTCCCCAGGCGTAAGGGTTTCTTT. It yields the protein CASSFPRRKGFF.

This chain connects TRBV7-2 to TRBJ2-3; D gene ambiguous. The ends were cut back, 5 bases at V and 4 bases at J, with 7 bases in the middle. The length of the CDR3 is 12 residues. Germline CDR1 is SGHTA and CDR2 is FQGNSA. CDR3 amino acids: CASSAWADTQYF. The DNA for the CDR3 is TGTGCCAGCAGCGCTTGGGCAGATACGCAGTATTTT.

Written as DNA, the CDR3 is TGTGCCAGCAGCTTAGTGCCAGGGGATAATTACGAGCAGTACTTC. Encoded protein: CASSLVPGDNYEQYF. V gene TRBV7-8 combines with J gene TRBJ2-7, with D maybe TRBD1 (6 bases). In germline, CDR1 is SGHVS, CDR2 FQNEAQ. The CDR3 contains 15 residues. V was trimmed by 1 base and J by 4 bases, leaving 14 bases between them.

As concerns this clonotype: This clone may be a read error of a much larger clone one base away. The genes are TRBV5-1 and TRBJ2-3; no clear D. Germline-derived CDR1 and CDR2 are SGHRS and YFSETQ. The CDR3 totals 19 residues. V lost 1 base and J lost 2, with 23 bases in between. The CDR3 spells CASSLISSHGMANTDTQYF. The CDR3 DNA follows: TGCGCCAGCAGCTTGATTAGCAGCCACGGTATGGCGAACACAGATACGCAGTATTTT.

This clonotype came up once. The gene calls are TRBV20-1 and TRBJ2-1; 9 bases are a match to TRBD2. The CDR3 runs 13 residues. Trimming cost V 6 bases and J 8 bases; bases outside gene matches: 8. Looked up from germline, CDR1 is DFQATT and CDR2 is SNEGSKA (reference sequence). CDR3 DNA sequence: TGCAGTGCCATCAGCGGGGGGCGGGATGAGCAGTTCTTC. This codes for CSAISGGRDEQFF.